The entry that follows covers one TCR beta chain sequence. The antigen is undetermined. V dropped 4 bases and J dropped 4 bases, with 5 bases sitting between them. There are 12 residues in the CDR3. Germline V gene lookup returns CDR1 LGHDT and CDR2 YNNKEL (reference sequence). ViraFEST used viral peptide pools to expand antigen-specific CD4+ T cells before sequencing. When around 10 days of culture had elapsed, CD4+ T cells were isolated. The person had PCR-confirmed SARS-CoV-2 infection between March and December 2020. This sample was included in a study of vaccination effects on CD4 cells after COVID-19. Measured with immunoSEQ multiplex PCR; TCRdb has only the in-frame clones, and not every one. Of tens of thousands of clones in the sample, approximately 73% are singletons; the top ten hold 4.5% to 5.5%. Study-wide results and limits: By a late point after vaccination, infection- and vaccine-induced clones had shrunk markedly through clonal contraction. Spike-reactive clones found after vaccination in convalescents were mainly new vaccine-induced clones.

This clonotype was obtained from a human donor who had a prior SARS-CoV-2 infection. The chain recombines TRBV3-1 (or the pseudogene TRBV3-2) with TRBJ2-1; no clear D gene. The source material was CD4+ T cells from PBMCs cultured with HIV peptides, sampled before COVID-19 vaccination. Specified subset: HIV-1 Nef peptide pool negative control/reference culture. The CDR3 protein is CASSRGYNEQFF. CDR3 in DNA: TGTGCCAGCAGCCGCGGATACAATGAGCAGTTCTTC.